The 25 T cell receptor beta chains given below trace back to one sample, sequenced in a study of regulatory T cells in long-lasting Graves disease. Arm-PCR of CDR3 regions and iRepertoire HTBI primers were used to build TCR beta libraries. TCRdb passed the multiplex PCR reads through MiXCR, listing each CDR3 protein once. Found here are roughly 400,000 distinct CDR3 sequences, around 20% of them singletons; the top ten hold less than 25%. Time point meaning: persistent/refractory GD, antithyroid drugs over 5 years with positive TRAb. Extracted PBMC RNA gave rise to the TCR library. This specimen consisted of peripheral blood mononuclear cells (PBMCs), obtained when the disease was refractory, from a patient treated with antithyroid drugs. The receptors derive from a female donor with Graves disease.

The chain has TRBV12-3 or TRBV12-4 and TRBJ1-4; D gene ambiguous. The CDR3 is 13 amino acids. V lost 1 base and J lost 8, with 8 bases in between. Here the CDR3 reads CASSLGIREKLFF. CDR3 in DNA: TGTGCCAGCAGTTTAGGGATCCGGGAAAAACTGTTTTTT.

As regards this clonotype: A much larger clone differs by one base, so this may be a read error. V is TRBV7-2 and J is TRBJ2-5, with 16 bases fitting TRBD2. The V gene end was trimmed by 3 bases and the J gene end by 5 bases; junction bases not matched to a gene: 6. CDR3 length: 17 residues. CDR1 SGHTA and CDR2 FQGNSA come from the germline V gene. The CDR3 loop reads CASSLRGLAGGGETQYF. CDR3 sequence (DNA): TGTGCCAGCAGCTTGAGGGGACTAGCGGGAGGGGGGGAGACCCAGTACTTC.

The chain carries TRBV6-5 and TRBJ1-3; D remains unclear. Germline V lookup: CDR1 MNHEY, CDR2 SVGAGI. The CDR3 covers 14 residues. Trimming took 2 bases from V and 2 from J, leaving 7 bases between them. CDR3 bases: TGTGCCAGCAGTTACGGGTCTCCTGGAAACACCATATATTTT. Protein sequence: CASSYGSPGNTIYF.

This sequence joins TRBV6-2 or TRBV6-3 and TRBJ2-2, with D possibly TRBD1 on 6 matching bases. The germline V gene encodes CDR1 MNHEY and CDR2 SVGEGT. This CDR3 is built from 15 residues. V was cut by 5 bases and J by 4 bases, with 14 bases left in between. CDR3 in DNA: TGTGCCAGCAGTCTCCAGGGGAACCCCACCGGGGAGCTGTTTTTT. Protein: CASSLQGNPTGELFF.

This clonotype came up many times. The chain recombines TRBV15 with TRBJ2-7; D is unresolved. Germline CDR1 and CDR2: LNHNV and YYDKDF (reference sequence). This CDR3 has 13 residues. V gave up 5 bases and J gave up 6 bases, with 14 bases separating them. CDR3 bases: TGTGCCACCAGCCCTTCCGGGCCTTCCGAGCAGTACTTC. This encodes CATSPSGPSEQYF.

Notes on this clonotype: A single base separates this from a much larger clone, so it may be a read error. This sequence joins TRBV6-5 and TRBJ1-2, with D unresolved. V lost 2 bases to trimming and J lost 8 bases, with 18 bases between them. CDR3 length: 15 residues. CDR1 is MNHEY, CDR2 SVGAGI, per germline. The CDR3 DNA is TGTGCCAGCAGTTACATGGATCTCGGCCGACGAGGCTACACCTTC. This gives the protein CASSYMDLGRRGYTF.

This chain connects TRBV7-9 to TRBJ2-7, with 9 bases identical to TRBD2. Germline lookup yields CDR1 SEHNR and CDR2 FQNEAQ (reference sequence). V trimming: 3 bases; J trimming: 3 bases; junction bases outside the gene matches: 9. The CDR3 consists of 16 residues. In nucleotides, the CDR3 is TGTGCCAGCAGCTTGGGACTAGCCGCCGAAAGCTACGAGCAGTACTTC. It encodes CASSLGLAAESYEQYF.

This clonotype was picked up many times. The chain links TRBV11-2 to TRBJ1-5; no clear D gene. The ends were cut back, 0 bases at V and 4 bases at J, with 10 bases in the middle. Germline CDR1 SGHAT, CDR2 FQNNGV. This CDR3 is built from 15 residues. The CDR3 reads CASSLEGGSNQPQHF. CDR3 in DNA: TGTGCCAGCAGCTTAGAGGGAGGAAGTAATCAGCCCCAGCATTTT.

This clonotype was observed a few times. As DNA, the CDR3 is TGTGCCACTAAACAGGGGCCTTTTAATGAAAAACTGTTTTTT. It codes for CATKQGPFNEKLFF. The chain uses TRBV27 and TRBJ1-4, with 7 bases lining up with TRBD1. The CDR3 spans 14 residues. Germline V gives CDR1 MNHEY, CDR2 SMNVEV (reference sequence). Trimming took 10 bases from V and 4 from J; bases not matched to a gene: 9.

This clonotype was counted a few times. V is TRBV20-1 and J is TRBJ2-5; 7 bases agree with TRBD1. Germline assignment: CDR1 DFQATT and CDR2 SNEGSKA (reference sequence). After removal of 5 bases from V and 4 bases from J, the junction contained 13 bases not matched to a gene. This CDR3 is built from 15 residues. The CDR3: CSALRGGPGGETQYF. As DNA, the CDR3 is TGCAGTGCTCTCCGGGGCGGTCCAGGGGGAGAGACCCAGTACTTC.

This clonotype was recorded at least ten times. The chain combines TRBV12-3 or TRBV12-4 with TRBJ2-7; no clear D. The CDR3 totals 15 residues. The V and J ends lost 6 bases and 0 bases respectively, with 15 bases between them. CDR3 nucleotides: TGTGCCAGCAGCTATAGGGCGAGGAGCTCCTACGAGCAGTACTTC. Amino acids: CASSYRARSSYEQYF.

This clonotype was recorded a few times. The V gene is TRBV19, the J gene TRBJ2-7; 14 nucleotides align to TRBD2. CDR1 is LNHDA, CDR2 SQIVND, per germline (reference sequence). Unmatched junction bases numbered 6, after V lost 5 bases and J lost 6 bases. The CDR3 totals 15 residues. DNA for the CDR3: TGTGCCAGTAGTCCTGGGACTAGCGGGAGATTCGAGCAGTACTTC. Translating it yields CASSPGTSGRFEQYF.

V is TRBV29-1 and J is TRBJ2-3; D not resolved. V was clipped by 6 bases and J by 6 bases, with 10 bases between them. CDR3 length: 11 amino acids. CDR1 and CDR2 from the germline V gene are SQVTM and ANQGSEA. The CDR3 is CSVGEADTQYF. CDR3 bases: TGCAGCGTAGGAGAGGCCGATACGCAGTATTTT.

This clonotype has more than one count but fewer than ten. The chain couples TRBV24-1 to TRBJ2-2; 14 bases fit TRBD2. This CDR3 has 16 residues. Germline CDR1 and CDR2: KGHDR and SFDVKD. The V gene end was trimmed by 3 bases and the J gene end by 6 bases; junction bases not matched to a gene: 2. CDR3 amino acids: CATSDGTSGSPGELFF. For the CDR3, the DNA is TGTGCCACCAGTGATGGGACTAGCGGGAGTCCCGGGGAGCTGTTTTTT.

CDR3 sequence: CSAMGRADNSPLHF. CDR3 DNA sequence: TGCAGTGCTATGGGGCGTGCGGATAATTCACCCCTCCACTTT. The chain combines TRBV20-1 with TRBJ1-6, with D perhaps TRBD1 (5 bases). CDR1 and CDR2 (germline): DFQATT, SNEGSKA (reference sequence). Trimming cost V 4 bases and J 5 bases, with 12 bases left between them. CDR3 length equals 14 residues.

This chain uses TRBV7-2 with TRBJ1-2, with TRBD1 identical over 8 bases. With 10 bases clipped from V and 3 bases from J, the junction kept 13 bases outside the gene matches. The V gene's germline CDR1 is SGHTA and CDR2 FQGNSA. The CDR3 is 15 residues long. DNA of the CDR3: TGTGCCATCTTATCTTGGACAGGGTTGGACTATGGCTACACCTTC. It translates to CAILSWTGLDYGYTF.

The rearrangement uses TRBV20-1 and TRBJ2-2; 8 nucleotides agree with TRBD2. The CDR3 loop spans 15 amino acids. The germline gives CDR1 DFQATT, CDR2 SNEGSKA (reference sequence). V was pared by 6 bases and J by 6 bases, with 12 bases of the junction left unmatched. The CDR3 nucleotides read TGCAGTGCCCTAGTCTTCGGGGGGGGGTCCGGGGAGCTGTTTTTT. It specifies CSALVFGGGSGELFF.

This clonotype was seen only a few times. V usage is TRBV18 and J usage is TRBJ1-2; D not certain. The CDR3 has 16 residues. Per germline, CDR1 KGHSH and CDR2 LQKENI. Trimming cost V 2 bases and J 8 bases, with 21 bases left between them. CDR3 DNA: TGTGCCAGCTCACCATTGACCGACAAAGGAACGGGCGGCTACACCTTC. It encodes CASSPLTDKGTGGYTF.

This clonotype came up many times. The chain carries TRBV2 and TRBJ2-7; TRBD1 might be the D (8 bases). The CDR3 is 14 residues long. Germline V gives CDR1 SNHLY, CDR2 FYNNEI. Trimming removed 6 bases from V and 10 bases from J, with 22 bases in between. The CDR3 DNA follows: TGTGCCAGCAGGAGACAGGGGTTCCCGGGGGGACAGTACTTC. Protein product: CASRRQGFPGGQYF.

This sequence joins TRBV3-1 and TRBJ1-1; D may be TRBD1 (5 bases). The CDR3 is 15 residues long. The germline V gene has CDR1 LGHDT and CDR2 YNNKEL (reference sequence). Between the trimmed V and J ends, which lost 1 base and 6 bases, there was a span of 15 bases. The CDR3 DNA sequence: TGTGCCAGCAGCCAAGTGGGGCAGGGTGAAGCTGAAGCTTTCTTT. It translates to CASSQVGQGEAEAFF.

This clonotype appeared a few times. The V gene is TRBV5-8, the J gene TRBJ2-7; D unresolved. The CDR3 has 12 amino acids. Looked up from germline, CDR1 is SGHTS and CDR2 is YDEGEE. Trimming took 2 bases from V and 3 from J, leaving 6 bases between them. This chain's CDR3 is CASSFMSYEQYF. CDR3 in DNA: TGTGCCAGCAGCTTTATGAGCTACGAGCAGTACTTC. Variable domain in full (rest from reference TRBV5-8 and TRBJ2-7): EAGVTQSPTHLIKTRGQQATLRCSPISGHTSVYWYQQALGLGLQFLLWYDEGEERNRGNFPPRFSGRQFPNYSSELNVNALELEDSALYLCASSFMSYEQYFGPGTRLTVT.

This chain joins TRBV6-8 and TRBJ2-2, with D tentatively TRBD1 (7 bases). The CDR3 is 16 amino acids. Trimming took 5 bases from V and 5 from J, leaving 18 bases between them. Germline CDR1 and CDR2: MNHGY and SAAAGT. The CDR3 coding sequence is TGTGCCAGCAGTGACCCGTGGAGGGGGCTTACCGGGGAGCTGTTTTTT. Protein product: CASSDPWRGLTGELFF.

This clonotype was recorded a few times. This chain links TRBV11-2 with TRBJ2-7; 8 nucleotides align to TRBD2. J lost 7 bases, V lost 4 bases, and 9 bases had no gene match. Germline V gives CDR1 SGHAT, CDR2 FQNNGV. The CDR3 runs 14 residues. This CDR3 is CASSWGLEKVEQYF. CDR3 bases: TGTGCCAGCAGCTGGGGACTAGAGAAGGTGGAGCAGTACTTC.

For the CDR3, the DNA is TGTGCCAGCAGCTTGGGGGCAGGGCTTGGGGGCATTCAGTACTTC. This translates into CASSLGAGLGGIQYF. J is TRBJ2-4 and V is TRBV5-4; either TRBD1 or TRBD2 may supply D (5 bases each). CDR3 size: 15 residues. Germline values: CDR1 SGHNT, CDR2 YYREEE (reference sequence). V was cut by 0 bases and J by 9 bases, with 16 bases left in between.

The chain carries TRBV20-1 and TRBJ2-2; 12 nucleotides line up with TRBD2. The V gene's germline CDR1 is DFQATT and CDR2 SNEGSKA (reference sequence). This CDR3 is 18 amino acids long. The V segment lost 2 bases and the J segment 2 bases; nucleotides outside the gene matches: 9. CDR3 sequence (DNA): TGCAGTGCTAGACCCCAAGTAGGACTAGCGGGAAACACCGGGGAGCTGTTTTTT. Translation gives CSARPQVGLAGNTGELFF.